Below are 8 T cell receptor beta chains sequenced from a single sample in a study of T cell responses to AZD1222 COVID-19 vaccine. Sequencing used immunoSEQ multiplex PCR; TCRdb keeps in-frame clones, though not all of them. The repertoire consists of approximately 180,000 clones, with about 86% occurring once and the leading ten covering 6% to 8.5%. This specimen was peripheral blood, taken on day 0 of AZD1222 vaccination. All receptors derive from an adult in good health.

This chain connects TRBV7-6 to TRBJ1-2; tentatively, D is TRBD1 (6 bases). Trimming stripped 1 base from V and 6 bases from J, with 12 bases between. The germline V gene has CDR1 SGHVS and CDR2 FNYEAQ. The length of the CDR3 is 14 residues. As DNA, the CDR3 is TGTGCCAGCAGCTTAGATCCAGGGGCCCATGGCTACACCTTC. Translated: CASSLDPGAHGYTF.

The genes are TRBV11-2 and TRBJ2-7, with 9 bases fitting TRBD2. Trimming took 3 bases from V and 0 from J; bases not matched to a gene: 3. This CDR3 has 15 residues. Germline CDR1 SGHAT, CDR2 FQNNGV. Here the CDR3 DNA reads TGTGCCAGCAGCTTTCCGGGACTAGCCTCCTACGAGCAGTACTTC. This encodes CASSFPGLASYEQYF.

The gene calls are TRBV5-1 and TRBJ2-7; 11 positions agree with TRBD2. From germline, CDR1 is SGHRS and CDR2 YFSETQ. J gave up 1 base and V 4 bases, and 4 bases lay outside the gene matches. This CDR3 comprises 15 residues. The CDR3 bases are TGCGCCAGCAGCGGCGGGACTAGCGGATCCTACGAGCAGTACTTC. Translating gives CASSGGTSGSYEQYF.

The chain has TRBV11-2 and TRBJ2-5, with TRBD1 matching over 7 bases. This CDR3 is 14 amino acids long. Trimming at V came to 5 bases and at J to 2 bases, leaving 5 bases not matched to a gene. Germline values: CDR1 SGHAT, CDR2 FQNNGV. The CDR3 DNA follows: TGTGCCAGCAGCCTCGCGACAGGGCAAGAGACCCAGTACTTC. Its protein product is CASSLATGQETQYF.

This chain joins TRBV4-2 and TRBJ1-4; D is perhaps TRBD1 (5 bases). CDR1 LGHNA and CDR2 YNFKEQ come from the germline V gene. V dropped 4 bases and J dropped 0 bases, with 15 bases sitting between them. The CDR3 covers 17 residues. For the CDR3, the DNA is TGTGCCAGCAGCCGTTACCCTACAGGAGCAACTAATGAAAAACTGTTTTTT. Translation: CASSRYPTGATNEKLFF.

This chain connects TRBV5-1 to TRBJ1-1; no definite D call. Trimming shortened V by 0 bases and J by 0 bases, and 12 bases separated the two germline ends. The CDR3 has 16 residues. The germline gives CDR1 SGHRS, CDR2 YFSETQ. The CDR3 here is CASSLDATPLNTEAFF. The CDR3 bases are TGCGCCAGCAGCTTGGATGCAACACCTTTGAACACTGAAGCTTTCTTT.

This chain joins TRBV5-4 and TRBJ2-7; the D gene could be TRBD1 or TRBD2 (5 bases each). This CDR3 spans 13 amino acids. With 4 bases removed from V and 7 bases from J, the gap between germline ends came to 15 bases. CDR1 and CDR2 from the germline V gene are SGHNT and YYREEE (reference sequence). CDR3 residues: CASSPPGTGEQYF. DNA for the CDR3: TGTGCCAGCAGCCCCCCCGGGACCGGGGAGCAGTACTTC.

The genes are TRBV6-5 and TRBJ2-1; 7 bases are a match to TRBD2. The J segment lost 7 bases and the V segment lost 4 bases, leaving 10 bases of the junction unmatched. In germline, CDR1 is MNHEY, CDR2 SVGAGI. The CDR3 sequence is 15 residues long. Written as DNA, the CDR3 is TGTGCCAGCAGTTCTGCGGGGGTCGGGTGGAATGAGCAGTTCTTC. This codes for CASSSAGVGWNEQFF.